Following are 22 T cell receptor beta chains from one sample sequenced in a study of T cells in localized non-small cell lung cancer. This table comes from immunoSEQ multiplex PCR, and its TCRdb copy is limited to in-frame clones, with some not included. The table records around 140,000 clones, approximately 88% of them present only once. This material consisted of peripheral blood, taken before any cancer treatment. These receptors came from an older female donor with stage I lung adenocarcinoma.

The V gene is TRBV27, the J gene TRBJ2-2; the D gene is possibly TRBD2 (5 bases). Germline assignment: CDR1 MNHEY and CDR2 SMNVEV (reference sequence). There are 15 residues in the CDR3. Deletions cut 6 bases from V and 0 bases from J, with 11 bases between. The CDR3 nucleotides are TGTGCCAGCAGCTTGGAGGCAGCGAACACCGGGGAGCTGTTTTTT. This gives the protein CASSLEAANTGELFF.

The chain carries TRBV6-1 and TRBJ1-5; D is unclear. The CDR3 covers 14 residues. Trimming pared 2 bases from V and 5 bases from J, leaving 10 bases between. Germline CDR1 MNHNS, CDR2 SASEGT. The CDR3 DNA reads as TGTGCCAGCAGTGAACGTTGGGGTTATCAGCCCCAGCATTTT. This sequence encodes CASSERWGYQPQHF.

The sample holds a few counts of this clone. The rearrangement links TRBV19 to TRBJ1-1; D ambiguous. This CDR3 is built from 13 residues. Germline loops: CDR1 LNHDA, CDR2 SQIVND (reference sequence). Trimming shortened V by 1 base and J by 5 bases, and 8 bases separated the two germline ends. The CDR3 nucleotides are TGTGCCAGTAGTATAGCAGGTCGGACTGAAGCTTTCTTT. Residues: CASSIAGRTEAFF.

J is TRBJ2-5 and V is TRBV29-1; 7 nucleotides line up with TRBD1. The CDR3 length is 12 residues. Germline V gives CDR1 SQVTM, CDR2 ANQGSEA. The trim removed 8 bases at V and 4 bases at J, leaving 7 bases unmatched. CDR3 sequence reads: CSLNPGGETQYF. CDR3 DNA sequence: TGCAGCCTGAACCCAGGGGGAGAGACCCAGTACTTC.

This clone was counted once. The chain is built from TRBV2 and TRBJ2-1; 7 bases match TRBD1. The CDR3 is 15 amino acids. Germline trimming cut 6 bases from V and 0 bases from J; bases unmatched to any gene: 5. CDR1 and CDR2 (germline): SNHLY, FYNNEI. The CDR3 DNA reads as TGTGCCAGCAGGACCGGGACAGCCTCCTACAATGAGCAGTTCTTC. This codes for CASRTGTASYNEQFF.

The chain links TRBV4-1 to TRBJ1-2, with D possibly TRBD1 on 5 matching bases. This CDR3 is 14 amino acids long. CDR1 is MGHRA, CDR2 YSYEKL, per germline. V lost 4 bases, J lost 3 bases, and 12 bases lay in between. CDR3 region: CASSLRDADYGYTF. DNA of the CDR3: TGCGCCAGCAGCCTCCGGGACGCTGACTATGGCTACACCTTC.

This clone came up once. This chain connects TRBV28 to TRBJ1-2; a possible D gene is TRBD1 (5 bases). Germline values: CDR1 MDHEN, CDR2 SYDVKM. The V gene lost 8 bases and the J gene lost 4 bases, with 29 bases spanning the gap. The CDR3 is 18 amino acids. The chain's CDR3 is CASRTLPQGWAGAYGYTF. The CDR3 region has the DNA TGTGCCAGCCGGACGTTACCCCAGGGCTGGGCCGGTGCCTATGGCTACACCTTC.

In DNA form, the CDR3 reads TGTGCCAGCAGTTGGGGGAACACTGAAGCTTTCTTT. Its protein is CASSWGNTEAFF. This chain connects TRBV6-5 to TRBJ1-1; D unclear. Germline lookup yields CDR1 MNHEY and CDR2 SVGAGI. V was clipped by 4 bases and J by 1 base, with 4 bases between them. The CDR3 contains 12 residues.

For the CDR3, the DNA is TGTGCCAGCAGTTCATATCCACCGGGTCCTACCTACGAGCAGTACTTC. Translated, it gives CASSSYPPGPTYEQYF. The gene calls are TRBV6-5 and TRBJ2-7; the D is unclear. The CDR3 extends over 16 amino acids. Germline loops: CDR1 MNHEY, CDR2 SVGAGI. Trimming removed 4 bases from V and 2 bases from J, with 18 bases in between.

The J gene is TRBJ2-7, the V gene TRBV7-2, with 8 bases fitting TRBD2. This CDR3 comprises 18 residues. The germline V gene encodes CDR1 SGHTA and CDR2 FQGNSA. V shed 5 bases and J 2 bases; nucleotides not matched to a gene: 17. The CDR3 here is CASSPPASGLSVTYEQYF. CDR3 nucleotide sequence: TGTGCCAGCAGCCCTCCGGCTAGCGGGTTATCCGTCACCTACGAGCAGTACTTC.

This clone was recorded only once. This chain joins TRBV6-1 and TRBJ2-3; a weak D match, TRBD1 (6 bases). Between the trimmed V and J ends, which lost 1 base and 6 bases, there was a span of 11 bases. There are 14 residues in the CDR3. In germline, CDR1 is MNHNS, CDR2 SASEGT. CDR3 amino acids: CASSEVFRGDTQYF. The CDR3 nucleotides read TGTGCCAGCAGTGAAGTCTTTAGGGGGGATACGCAGTATTTT.

The chain uses TRBV19 and TRBJ1-5; 7 nucleotides line up with TRBD1. This CDR3 contains 17 residues. V was clipped by 4 bases and J by 0 bases; unmatched bases: 9. Germline V gene data show CDR1 as LNHDA and CDR2 as SQIVND (reference sequence). The CDR3 DNA sequence: TGTGCCAGTAGTACCCGGACAGGAGGGAGTAGCAATCAGCCCCAGCATTTT. Translation gives CASSTRTGGSSNQPQHF. Full variable domain (rest looked up from reference TRBV19 and TRBJ1-5): DGGITQSPKYLFRKEGQNVTLSCEQNLNHDAMYWYRQDPGQGLRLIYYSQIVNDFQKGDIAEGYSVSREKKESFPLTVTSAQKNPTAFYLCASSTRTGGSSNQPQHFGDGTRLSIL.

Only one count was recorded for this clone. The chain couples TRBV5-4 to TRBJ2-7, with a tentative D call TRBD2 (5 bases). This CDR3 has 15 residues. CDR1 SGHNT and CDR2 YYREEE come from the germline V gene (reference sequence). Trimming removed 5 bases from V and 7 bases from J, with 22 bases in between. The CDR3 DNA sequence: TGTGCCAGCAGTTATTCGACTACCGGGATGGGGGAGCAGTACTTC. The encoded protein is CASSYSTTGMGEQYF.

The rearrangement uses TRBV5-1 and TRBJ1-3; the D gene is possibly TRBD1 (6 bases). The V and J ends lost 0 bases and 4 bases respectively, with 11 bases between them. The germline V gene encodes CDR1 SGHRS and CDR2 YFSETQ. The CDR3 is 15 amino acids. The CDR3 reads CASSLVSGTGNTIYF. CDR3 DNA sequence: TGCGCCAGCAGCTTGGTATCCGGGACAGGAAACACCATATATTTT.

The V gene is TRBV7-9, the J gene TRBJ1-2, with D possibly being TRBD1 (6 bases). From germline, CDR1 is SEHNR and CDR2 FQNEAQ (reference sequence). Trimming shortened V by 4 bases and J by 6 bases, and 15 bases separated the two germline ends. The CDR3 loop spans 14 amino acids. For the CDR3, the DNA is TGTGCCAGCAGCTCCGTTGGGGGGCAAAATGGCTACACCTTC. This sequence encodes CASSSVGGQNGYTF.

This sequence joins TRBV27 and TRBJ1-4; TRBD1 is a possible D gene (5 bases). The CDR3 contains 13 residues. V lost 0 bases and J lost 10, with 9 bases in between. Looked up from germline, CDR1 is MNHEY and CDR2 is SMNVEV (reference sequence). In nucleotides, the CDR3 is TGTGCCAGCAGTTTATCGCAGGGAGGAAAACTGTTTTTT. Translated, it gives CASSLSQGGKLFF.

The chain is built from TRBV29-1 and TRBJ2-2, with D unresolved. This CDR3 region has 13 residues. Germline V gene sequence: CDR1 SQVTM, CDR2 ANQGSEA. V was shortened by 2 bases and J by 2 bases, with 6 bases between the two germline ends. The CDR3 is CSVERDNTGELFF. For the CDR3, the DNA is TGCAGCGTTGAAAGGGATAACACCGGGGAGCTGTTTTTT.

The chain's CDR3 is CASSSGTGSGKLFF. CDR3 coding DNA: TGTGCCAGCTCATCCGGGACAGGGTCCGGAAAACTGTTTTTT. The J gene is TRBJ1-4, the V gene TRBV18; 9 nucleotides agree with TRBD1. This CDR3 has 14 amino acids. Trimming took 5 bases from V and 10 from J; bases not matched to a gene: 8. Germline CDR1 KGHSH, CDR2 LQKENI.

V usage is TRBV6-6 and J usage is TRBJ1-4; 11 bases align to TRBD1. The CDR3 extends over 14 amino acids. V shed 7 bases and J 7 bases; nucleotides not matched to a gene: 5. The germline CDR1 and CDR2 sequences are MNHNY and SVGAGI (reference sequence). The CDR3 nucleotides are TGTGCCAGCAATATAGGGACAGGGGGTGAAAAACTGTTTTTT. It translates to CASNIGTGGEKLFF.

The chain employs TRBV28 and TRBJ2-3, with 8 positions matching TRBD1. Losses at the gene ends were 7 bases for V and 3 bases for J; bases not matched to a gene: 3. The CDR3 sequence is 13 residues long. The germline CDR1 and CDR2 sequences are MDHEN and SYDVKM. The CDR3 DNA sequence: TGTGCCAGCATGGACAGGGTTACAGATACGCAGTATTTT. As protein: CASMDRVTDTQYF.

The chain uses TRBV7-2 and TRBJ2-7, with D possibly being TRBD1 (6 bases). The CDR3 extends over 14 amino acids. V lost 3 bases and J 0 bases, leaving 9 bases between the germline ends. The germline CDR1 and CDR2 sequences are SGHTA and FQGNSA. The DNA of the CDR3 is TGTGCCAGCAGCTTGCTACAGGGCTCCTACGAGCAGTACTTC. This encodes CASSLLQGSYEQYF.

The rearrangement links TRBV27 to TRBJ2-2; the match to TRBD1 covers 7 bases. This CDR3 has 14 residues. Germline trimming cut 8 bases from V and 1 base from J; bases unmatched to any gene: 4. CDR1 is MNHEY and CDR2 is SMNVEV in the germline V gene (reference sequence). The CDR3 sequence: CASLGTVNTGELFF. CDR3 in DNA: TGTGCCAGCCTCGGGACAGTGAACACCGGGGAGCTGTTTTTT.